The subject of this entry is one T cell receptor beta chain. The target antigen is unknown. This entry is derived from a study of identical twins. A universal primer binding site was introduced by template switching. The final cDNA contained unique molecular identifiers. Each CDR3 protein is one row after TCRdb ran MiXCR on the 5' RACE reads. In the table there are around 480,000 distinct CDR3 sequences, around 15% of which are singletons. V was trimmed by 3 bases and J by 4 bases, leaving 13 bases between them. From germline, CDR1 is SGHTA and CDR2 FQGTGA. The CDR3 length is 15 residues. Whole-study findings and limits: High-abundance cord blood beta clonotypes had fewer insertions; memory repertoires showed none.

These data are also associated with another study on yellow fever vaccine responses in identical twins.

Sequenced sample: CD4+ T cells sorted from blood. This receptor was taken from a woman aged 18-29 years in good health. The J gene is TRBJ2-1, the V gene TRBV7-3, with unresolved D. CDR3 nucleotides: TGTGCCAGCAGCTTCGCCGCAGCTAGGTACAATGAGCAGTTCTTC. This sequence encodes CASSFAAARYNEQFF.